This passage covers 21 T cell receptor beta chains from one sample sequenced in a study of blood T cell repertoires in COVID-19. TCRdb keeps only in-frame clones here, not all; method: immunoSEQ multiplex PCR. The sample consists of 90,000 to 120,000 clones, approximately 80% of them appearing once. Sequencing was performed on peripheral blood. The receptor set was obtained from a man between 65 and 85 years old with active or convalescent COVID-19.

The chain carries TRBV5-1 and TRBJ2-1, with 9 bases identical to TRBD2. The V gene's germline CDR1 is SGHRS and CDR2 YFSETQ. J lost 3 bases, V lost 2 bases, and 3 bases had no gene match. This CDR3 region has 15 residues. In DNA form, the CDR3 reads TGCGCCAGCAGCTTTCTAGCGGGATACTACAATGAGCAGTTCTTC. Its translation: CASSFLAGYYNEQFF. Full variable domain (missing parts from reference TRBV5-1 and TRBJ2-1): KAGVTQTPRYLIKTRGQQVTLSCSPISGHRSVSWYQQTPGQGLQFLFEYFSETQRNKGNFPGRFSGRQFSNSRSEMNVSTLELGDSALYLCASSFLAGYYNEQFFGPGTRLTVL.

CDR3 sequence (DNA): TGTGCCAGCAGTCCGACTAGCGGGGGGCAGGGGGGCACAGATACGCAGTATTTT. Protein product: CASSPTSGGQGGTDTQYF. The chain employs TRBV2 and TRBJ2-3; TRBD2 aligns across 13 bases. V dropped 5 bases and J dropped 1; count of bases not matched to a gene: 9. Germline values: CDR1 SNHLY, CDR2 FYNNEI. The CDR3 spans 18 residues.

This chain joins TRBV7-8 and TRBJ2-3; TRBD1 aligns across 8 bases. Germline V gives CDR1 SGHVS, CDR2 FQNEAQ. V lost 4 bases and J lost 6; bases outside the gene matches: 15. This CDR3 spans 17 amino acids. The CDR3 region has the DNA TGTGCCAGCAGCTCTGGGGGCAGGGGGCGATCAGGGGATACGCAGTATTTT. Translation: CASSSGGRGRSGDTQYF. The full variable domain, in which reference TRBV7-8 and TRBJ2-3 provide the parts outside the CDR3, is GAGVSQSPRYKVAKRGQDVALRCDPISGHVSLFWYQQALGQGPEFLTYFQNEAQLDKSGLPSDRFFAERPEGSVSTLKIQRTQQEDSAVYLCASSSGGRGRSGDTQYFGPGTRLTVL.

The V gene is TRBV24-1, the J gene TRBJ1-5; 10 nucleotides line up with TRBD1. This CDR3 contains 15 residues. With 4 bases clipped from V and 6 bases from J, the junction kept 5 bases outside the gene matches. Germline CDR1 KGHDR, CDR2 SFDVKD. The CDR3 spells CATSDPTGGGQPQHF. The CDR3 DNA follows: TGTGCCACCAGTGACCCGACAGGGGGCGGTCAGCCCCAGCATTTT.

The chain has TRBV4-1 and TRBJ2-2; D possibly corresponds to TRBD1 (7 bases). Trimming cost V 0 bases and J 7 bases, with 15 bases left between them. The germline V gene encodes CDR1 MGHRA and CDR2 YSYEKL. CDR3 length equals 16 residues. CDR3 in amino acids: CASSQDGAQGGGELFF. Written as DNA, the CDR3 is TGCGCCAGCAGCCAAGACGGAGCCCAGGGGGGCGGGGAGCTGTTTTTT.

This clone was counted only a few times. This chain uses TRBV28 with TRBJ2-7; D not certain. The CDR3 totals 13 residues. V lost 5 bases and J 4 bases, leaving 12 bases between the germline ends. The germline gives CDR1 MDHEN, CDR2 SYDVKM. DNA of the CDR3: TGTGCCAGCAGTCCCGAGCCGTTATACGAGCAGTACTTC. Encoded protein: CASSPEPLYEQYF.

The table lists this clone with a few counts. The chain has TRBV6-5 and TRBJ2-3, with 7 bases matching TRBD2. CDR1 and CDR2 (germline): MNHEY, SVGAGI. The CDR3 covers 14 residues. With V trimmed by 4 bases and J by 0 bases, 1 base remained unmatched. This CDR3 reads CASSWGGSTDTQYF. The CDR3 DNA sequence: TGTGCCAGCAGTTGGGGGGGGAGCACAGATACGCAGTATTTT.

The V gene is TRBV19, the J gene TRBJ2-5; D may be TRBD1 (6 bases). This CDR3 spans 14 amino acids. Germline V lookup: CDR1 LNHDA, CDR2 SQIVND (reference sequence). The V end lost 1 base, the J end lost 4 bases, and 10 bases lay between the germline ends. The CDR3 coding sequence is TGTGCCAGTAGTATAGGTACAGGGTTAGAGACCCAGTACTTC. Translation: CASSIGTGLETQYF.

The chain joins TRBV19 to TRBJ1-1; a weak D match, TRBD1 (5 bases). The germline V and J ends were trimmed by 6 bases and 6 bases, with 26 bases remaining between them. Germline-derived CDR1 and CDR2 are LNHDA and SQIVND (reference sequence). The CDR3 consists of 17 residues. The CDR3 nucleotides read TGTGCCAGTAGGCGGAGACCTGGGAAGTCAGGGTACCCTGAAGCTTTCTTT. Its translation: CASRRRPGKSGYPEAFF.

The V and J genes are TRBV24-1 and TRBJ2-7, with 7 bases fitting TRBD1. CDR1 and CDR2 from the germline V gene are KGHDR and SFDVKD. With V trimmed by 9 bases and J by 0 bases, 4 bases remained unmatched. This CDR3 comprises 13 residues. The CDR3 spells CATAGGSSYEQYF. Here the CDR3 DNA reads TGTGCCACCGCAGGGGGAAGCTCCTACGAGCAGTACTTC.

The CDR3 reads CASSDTGVTEAFF. In DNA form, the CDR3 reads TGTGCCAGTAGCGATACAGGGGTCACTGAAGCTTTCTTT. V usage is TRBV19 and J usage is TRBJ1-1; 7 positions agree with TRBD1. The germline V gene encodes CDR1 LNHDA and CDR2 SQIVND (reference sequence). V lost 6 bases, J lost 4 bases, and 5 bases stayed unmatched. CDR3 length: 13 amino acids. Drawing the rest from reference TRBV19 and TRBJ1-1, the complete variable domain is DGGITQSPKYLFRKEGQNVTLSCEQNLNHDAMYWYRQDPGQGLRLIYYSQIVNDFQKGDIAEGYSVSREKKESFPLTVTSAQKNPTAFYLCASSDTGVTEAFFGQGTRLTVV.

This clone was found a few times. The chain joins TRBV9 to TRBJ1-2, with 11 nucleotides matching TRBD1. Germline V CDR1 and CDR2: SGDLS, YYNGEE. Trimming at V came to 3 bases and at J to 4 bases, leaving 8 bases not matched to a gene. This CDR3 has 16 residues. The CDR3 spells CASSGGRDRGVYGYTF. CDR3 nucleotide sequence: TGTGCCAGCAGCGGAGGACGGGACAGGGGGGTCTATGGCTACACCTTC. The whole variable domain, filled in from reference TRBV9 and TRBJ1-2, reads DSGVTQTPKHLITATGQRVTLRCSPRSGDLSVYWYQQSLDQGLQFLIQYYNGEERAKGNILERFSAQQFPDLHSELNLSSLELGDSALYFCASSGGRDRGVYGYTFGSGTRLTVV.

V usage is TRBV28 and J usage is TRBJ2-7, with TRBD1 matching over 9 bases. The CDR3 is 14 residues long. V gave up 9 bases and J gave up 5 bases; unmatched junction bases: 11. The germline V gene has CDR1 MDHEN and CDR2 SYDVKM. This CDR3 reads CASTGTGTNNEQYF. CDR3 bases: TGTGCCAGTACCGGGACAGGGACGAATAACGAGCAGTACTTC.

The rearrangement joins TRBV6-1 to TRBJ2-4, with D maybe TRBD1 (6 bases). Trimming removed 4 bases from V and 1 base from J, with 17 bases in between. This CDR3 spans 17 amino acids. Germline CDR1 MNHNS, CDR2 SASEGT. The CDR3, as DNA: TGTGCCAGCAGTGTGAGCCAGGGGCTTGGGGCCAAAAACATTCAGTACTTC. It yields the protein CASSVSQGLGAKNIQYF.

CDR3 amino acids: CASGQGLAGVGDTQYF. The CDR3 DNA is TGTGCTAGTGGTCAGGGACTAGCGGGAGTTGGAGATACGCAGTATTTT. The rearrangement links TRBV12-5 to TRBJ2-3, with 14 bases identical to TRBD2. The CDR3 has 16 amino acids. CDR1 and CDR2 (germline): LGHNT, FRNRAP. V lost 5 bases to trimming and J lost 5 bases; unmatched junction nucleotides: 6.

The V call is TRBV5-6, the J call TRBJ1-5, with TRBD1 matching 8 bases. Trimming at V came to 3 bases and at J to 6 bases, leaving 8 bases not matched to a gene. The V gene's germline CDR1 is SGHDT and CDR2 YYEEEE. This CDR3 is built from 15 residues. This CDR3 is CASSSATGGFQPQHF. CDR3 coding DNA: TGTGCCAGCAGCTCGGCTACAGGGGGTTTTCAGCCCCAGCATTTT.

This rearrangement joins TRBV10-3 to TRBJ2-3; TRBD2 might be the D (6 bases). V lost 8 bases and J lost 2, with 17 bases in between. There are 15 residues in the CDR3. The germline V gene has CDR1 ENHRY and CDR2 SYGVKD. CDR3 in DNA: TGTGCCATCTCGTTGGGGGGATCAAACACAGATACGCAGTATTTT. Its protein is CAISLGGSNTDTQYF.

The CDR3 region has the DNA TGTGCCAGCAGTCCACGGACAGGGGACGGCATCTATGGCTACACCTTC. Translated, it gives CASSPRTGDGIYGYTF. This chain joins TRBV25-1 and TRBJ1-2, with 9 bases identical to TRBD1. Per germline, CDR1 MGHDK and CDR2 SYGVNS. The CDR3 has 16 residues. The junction had 11 bases not matched to a gene; V was cut back by 5 bases and J by 4 bases.

The chain recombines TRBV12-3 or TRBV12-4 with TRBJ1-2, with TRBD1 as a possible D gene (6 bases). V lost 6 bases and J lost 4, with 12 bases in between. The CDR3 is made up of 13 amino acids. In DNA form, the CDR3 reads TGTGCCAGCAGCTCGGACAGATTCTATGGCTACACCTTC. Encoded protein: CASSSDRFYGYTF.

This chain joins TRBV2 and TRBJ2-1, with D perhaps matching TRBD2 (6 bases). Trimming pared 4 bases from V and 4 bases from J, leaving 14 bases between. This CDR3 is 15 amino acids long. Per germline, CDR1 SNHLY and CDR2 FYNNEI. The CDR3 DNA reads TGTGCCAGCAGTGTCCAGGGCGCGGGATACAATGAGCAGTTCTTC. Translating it yields CASSVQGAGYNEQFF.

This sequence joins TRBV10-3 and TRBJ2-1, with TRBD2 identical over 9 bases. The length of the CDR3 is 16 residues. V shed 3 bases and J 3 bases; nucleotides not matched to a gene: 6. In germline, CDR1 is ENHRY, CDR2 SYGVKD. The CDR3 reads CAISDGRGGHYNEQFF. As DNA, the CDR3 is TGTGCCATCAGTGACGGGCGGGGGGGCCACTACAATGAGCAGTTCTTC.